One T cell receptor (beta chain) is described in this entry. Antigen unknown. 13 Jbeta primers and 60 Vbeta primers were used for the PCR. Measured with immunoSEQ multiplex PCR; TCRdb has only the in-frame clones, and not every one. The sample yields a few hundred thousand clones, around 79% seen once. This sample is part of a study of cytomegalovirus exposure and HLA in healthy donors. The V and J ends lost 0 bases and 16 bases, in that order; junction bases with no gene match: 2. CDR1 is MRHNA, CDR2 SNTAGT, per germline. This CDR3 spans 11 amino acids. Study conclusions and caveats: DRB1 had the most TCR associations and HLA-C the fewest, a later analysis found, with rates varying by HLA locus. TCR beta V segments were, for the most part, productive about 87% or about 30% of the time in an earlier analysis. Confirmation in vitro established that three CMV-associated chains were specific for CMV antigens.

The TCR comes from a girl aged 2-10 years in good health and CMV-seronegative. This chain joins TRBV6-4 and TRBJ1-5; TRBD1 matches at 8 bases. Sequenced input: PBMCs. CDR3 region: CASSDSGQGHF. The CDR3 coding sequence is TGTGCCAGCAGTGACTCAGGACAGGGACATTTT.